The clone carrying this T cell receptor beta chain was counted between two and nine times. The source of the sample is a study of tumor-infiltrating lymphocytes in primary liver carcinoma. TCR beta cDNA came from about 0.45 ug total RNA, primed with a constant-region primer. Library construction for TCR beta comprised three nested multiplex PCR rounds performed with slightly modified ARM-PCR. A single record per CDR3 protein comes from TCRdb applying MiXCR to the multiplex PCR reads. The table shows fewer than 80,000 distinct CDR3 sequences, with roughly 71% occurring only once. Joint extraction of RNA and DNA used about 17-33 mg of bulk tissue that was unsorted. Patients underwent resection of primary liver carcinoma. The sequenced sample was tumor-adjacent normal liver tissue. The TCR originated in a man in his forties or fifties with primary liver carcinoma and hepatitis B virus infection.

The CDR3 region is CASSPPESPVDTQYF. The CDR3 DNA sequence: TGTGCCAGCTCACCACCAGAATCGCCGGTCGATACGCAGTATTTT. This chain uses TRBV18 with TRBJ2-3; D gene ambiguous. V lost 0 bases and J lost 6, with 13 bases in between. The CDR3 runs to 15 residues. CDR1 and CDR2 (germline): KGHSH, LQKENI.